This note documents a single TCR beta chain sequence. Its specificity is not known. Multiplex touch-down PCR with TRB-A/B primers amplified rearranged V-D-J TRB sequences. TCRdb used MiXCR to reprocess the multiplex PCR reads, holding one entry per CDR3 protein. The table records more than 2,000 distinct CDR3 sequences, 28% of them present only once. The CDR3 sequence is 17 residues long. Germline V CDR1 and CDR2: LNHDA, SQIVND (reference sequence). The V segment lost 7 bases and the J segment 2 bases; nucleotides outside the gene matches: 13. This sample was taken from a study of T cell repertoires in aging, cancer and after chemotherapy. The study's findings and limits: Loss of evenness, beyond lost richness, contributed to age-related TCR diversity decline in cancer patients.

Amplification of TCR beta used genomic DNA extracted from peripheral blood. The chain joins TRBV19 to TRBJ2-1; 8 bases are a match to TRBD1. This sequence originates from a human donor with a solid tumor. Sequencing was performed on blood. Here the CDR3 reads CASKEGRGRGPYNEQFF. CDR3 coding DNA: TGTGCCAGTAAGGAAGGAAGGGGCAGGGGGCCCTACAATGAGCAGTTCTTC.